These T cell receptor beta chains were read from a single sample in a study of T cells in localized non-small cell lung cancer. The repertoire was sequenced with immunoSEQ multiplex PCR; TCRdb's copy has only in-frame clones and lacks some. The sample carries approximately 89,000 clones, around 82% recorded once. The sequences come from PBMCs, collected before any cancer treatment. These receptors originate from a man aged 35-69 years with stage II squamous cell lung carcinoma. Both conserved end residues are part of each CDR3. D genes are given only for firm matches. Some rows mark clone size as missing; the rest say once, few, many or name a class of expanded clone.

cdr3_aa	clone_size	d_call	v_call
CSAPGSGTEQFF	.	.	TRBV29-1
CASSSGGSGVYEQYF	once	.	TRBV28
CASSLGSNQPQHF	.	.	TRBV5-4
CASSNLGGAGEPQHF	.	.	TRBV5-1
CASSLAKGARDNSPLHF	.	.	TRBV7-2
CASSRALAGGVTGELFF	once	TRBD2	TRBV5-1
CAIRSGPSTDTQYF	.	.	TRBV10-3
CASSPHRDLGHEQFF	.	.	TRBV28
CASSPRQGFEGYTF	.	TRBD1	TRBV7-2
CSASSNNEQFF	.	.	TRBV20-1
CASRIAGGPNGELFF	.	TRBD2	TRBV4-1
CSVSWTPTYEQYF	once	.	TRBV29-1
CASSSTGSGEQYF	.	.	TRBV5-8
CASSQGPLAGETQYF	once	TRBD2	TRBV4-1
CASSYQGGGYEQFF	once	.	TRBV27
CASQGTAFYGYTF	.	TRBD1	TRBV19
CASSLAGSGSSYEQYF	.	TRBD2	TRBV5-1
CASSLALGVGTEAFF	.	.	TRBV7-9
CASSPRALYQETQYF	.	.	TRBV27
CASSLKAGEAEQFF	.	TRBD2	TRBV7-2
CASSSNRASQETQYF	.	.	TRBV7-8
CASSFARALSYEQYF	.	.	TRBV5-6
CASSDRGGWNQPQHF	.	.	TRBV2